The clone carrying this T cell receptor (beta chain) was observed many times. Its antigen is still unknown. The CDR3 is 13 residues long. Losses at the gene ends were 5 bases for V and 7 bases for J; bases not matched to a gene: 7. The germline gives CDR1 MNHNY, CDR2 SVGAGI (reference sequence). This entry belongs to a study of blood T cells in healthy people across ages. It was with a sample-barcoded 5' primer and a J-beta primer mix that a second PCR of about 6 to 12 cycles was run. Each CDR3 protein is one row after TCRdb ran MiXCR on the 5' RACE reads. Of around 1.5 million distinct CDR3 sequences in the sample, roughly 30% were seen once. Donors were systemically healthy Caucasian individuals from Russia aged roughly 6 to 100 years. Collection of 8.5 to 10 milliliters of peripheral blood was performed for each donor. Study-level findings and limits: It was found that TCR beta diversity correlated strongly with the percentage of naive T cells.

The TCR was taken from a woman aged 25 to 39 in good health. The chain is built from TRBV6-6 and TRBJ2-7; the match to TRBD1 covers 8 bases. Sequenced material: blood. DNA of the CDR3: TGTGCCAGCAGTCCCCAGGGGGCTGGAGAGCAGTACTTC. Encoded protein: CASSPQGAGEQYF.